This section outlines one T cell receptor (beta chain) sequence together with its context. Its antigen is currently unknown. This sample is drawn from a study of lymphopenia after photon versus proton radiotherapy. Findings and limits, study-wide: Under photons, naive T cells and diversity fell while effector/memory populations rose. Authors raise, but do not show, better survival with proton therapy. A bigger post-nadir fall in TCR diversity correlated inversely with survival time in deceased patients.

Assay used: immunoSEQ multiplex PCR; TCRdb lists only in-frame clones, some missing. Seen here are 65,000 to 70,000 clones, approximately 91% observed once, and the top ten hold approximately 2.9%. The CDR3 contains 16 residues. Per germline, CDR1 MDHEN and CDR2 SYDVKM. V shed 3 bases and J 8 bases; nucleotides not matched to a gene: 4. The TCR sequence derives from a woman aged 70-85 years with pancreatic cancer. The V and J genes are TRBV28 and TRBJ2-1, with TRBD2 identical over 16 bases. The source material was peripheral blood, sampled from a patient treated with photon-based radiotherapy. The CDR3: CASSLPGTSGRDEQFF. The CDR3 coding sequence is TGTGCCAGCAGTTTGCCCGGGACTAGCGGGAGGGATGAGCAGTTCTTC. Together with reference TRBV28 and TRBJ2-1, the CDR3 gives the full variable domain: DVKVTQSSRYLVKRTGEKVFLECVQDMDHENMFWYRQDPGLGLRLIYFSYDVKMKEKGDIPEGYSVSREKKERFSLILESASTNQTSMYLCASSLPGTSGRDEQFFGPGTRLTVL.